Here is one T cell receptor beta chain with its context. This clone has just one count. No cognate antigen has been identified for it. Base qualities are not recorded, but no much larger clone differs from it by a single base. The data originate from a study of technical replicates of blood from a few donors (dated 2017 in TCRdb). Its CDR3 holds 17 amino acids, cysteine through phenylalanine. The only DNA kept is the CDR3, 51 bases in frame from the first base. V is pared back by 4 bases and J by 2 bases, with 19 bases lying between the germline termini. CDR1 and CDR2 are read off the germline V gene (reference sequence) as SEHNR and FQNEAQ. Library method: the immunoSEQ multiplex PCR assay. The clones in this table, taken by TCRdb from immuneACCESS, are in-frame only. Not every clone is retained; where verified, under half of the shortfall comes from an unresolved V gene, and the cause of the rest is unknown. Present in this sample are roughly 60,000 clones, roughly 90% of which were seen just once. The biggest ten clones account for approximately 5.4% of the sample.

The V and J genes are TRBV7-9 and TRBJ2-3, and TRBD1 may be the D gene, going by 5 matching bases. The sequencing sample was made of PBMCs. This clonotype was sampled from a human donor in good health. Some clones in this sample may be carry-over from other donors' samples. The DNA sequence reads TGTGCCAGCAGCTCCCAGGGTTTGGGGCGGAACACAGATACGCAGTATTTT. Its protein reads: CASSSQGLGRNTDTQYF.